Listed below are T cell receptor beta chains from one sample, sequenced in a study of cytomegalovirus exposure and HLA in healthy donors. Sequencing used immunoSEQ multiplex PCR; TCRdb keeps in-frame clones, though not all of them. Seen here are 130,000 or so clones, over 60% observed once, and the top ten hold about 6%. Sequenced sample: PBMCs. These receptors originate from a woman aged 40 to 50 in good health and CMV-seronegative. The CDR3 runs from the conserved cysteine through the conserved F or W. A D gene is named only where the DNA matches it firmly. Clone size is stated in some rows and not others, as once, few, many or a class when expanded.

d_gene,j_gene,abundance,v_gene,CDR3nt,CDR3aa
NA,TRBJ2-3,NA,TRBV6-5,TGTGCCGCGGATACGCAGTATTTT,CAADTQYF
NA,TRBJ1-5,NA,TRBV6-5,TGTGCCAGCAGACAAACTATACCCAATCAGCCCCAGCATTTT,CASRQTIPNQPQHF
NA,TRBJ2-6,NA,TRBV4-2,TGTGCCAGCAGCCAAGAGGGGGCGAGAGGGGCCAACGTCCTGACTTTC,CASSQEGARGANVLTF
NA,TRBJ2-1,few,TRBV4-3,TGCGCCAGCAGGAAAGATCGGCAGGGGTTCTACAATGAGCAGTTCTTC,CASRKDRQGFYNEQFF
NA,TRBJ2-1,once,TRBV4-3,TGCGCCAGCAGCCGAGAACTTAACAATGAGCAGTTCTTC,CASSRELNNEQFF
TRBD1,TRBJ1-2,NA,TRBV28,TGTGCCAGCAGTTTGGCACAGGGGGCTTACTATGGCTACACCTTC,CASSLAQGAYYGYTF
TRBD1,TRBJ1-3,NA,TRBV4-1,TGCGCCAGCAGCCAATTGGACAGGATCTCTGGAAACACCATATATTTT,CASSQLDRISGNTIYF
NA,TRBJ2-1,NA,TRBV2,TGTGCCAGCAGTGGTTTGGACTTCTCCTACAATGAGCAGTTCTTC,CASSGLDFSYNEQFF
NA,TRBJ2-1,few,TRBV28,TGTGCCAGCAGTCTGCAGTTGTCCAATGAGCAGTTCTTC,CASSLQLSNEQFF
TRBD2,TRBJ2-5,NA,TRBV7-9,TGTGCCAGCAGCCCGACTAGCGGACCGGGTGGGACCCAGTACTTC,CASSPTSGPGGTQYF
TRBD1,TRBJ2-7,NA,TRBV10-1,TGCGCCAGCAGTGTAGGAGGGACAGGGGCCTACGAGCAGTACTTC,CASSVGGTGAYEQYF
NA,TRBJ2-7,NA,TRBV6-5,TGTGCCAGCAGTTCGACTTACTACGAGCAGTACTTC,CASSSTYYEQYF
NA,TRBJ2-7,few,TRBV11-2,TGTGCCAGCTCGCGGACTCCACCGGGCGAGCAGTACTTC,CASSRTPPGEQYF
TRBD1,TRBJ1-5,once,TRBV11-2,TGTGCCAGCAGCCAGAGTACAGGGGATCAGCCCCAGCATTTT,CASSQSTGDQPQHF
NA,TRBJ1-5,NA,TRBV19,TGTGCCAGTAGTTCCGGGATTAAGCAGCCCCAGCATTTT,CASSSGIKQPQHF
TRBD2,TRBJ2-7,NA,TRBV7-2,TGTGCCAGCAGCATACCGGCTAGCGGGAGTAAAGCCTACGAGCAGTACTTC,CASSIPASGSKAYEQYF
TRBD2,TRBJ2-1,NA,TRBV10-2,TGCGCCAGCAGCGGTCTAGCGGGAGCTAATGAGCAGTTCTTC,CASSGLAGANEQFF
TRBD1,TRBJ1-5,NA,TRBV28,TGTGCCAGCAGACAGGGGGGAGATCAGCCCCAGCATTTT,CASRQGGDQPQHF
NA,TRBJ2-1,NA,TRBV7-8,TGTGCCAGCAGCTTGCTTTGGGGGGGCATATACAATGAGCAGTTCTTC,CASSLLWGGIYNEQFF
TRBD1,TRBJ1-3,NA,TRBV9,TGTGCCAGCAGCGTAGCCGGCAGGGGGTTTTCTGGAAACACCATATATTTT,CASSVAGRGFSGNTIYF
NA,TRBJ1-5,NA,TRBV16,TGTGCCAGCAGCCAGGGGAGGGGGGACCCCCAGCATTTT,CASSQGRGDPQHF
NA,TRBJ1-3,NA,TRBV7-6,TGTGCCAGCGGCCAGAGCGGTTACTCTGGAAACACCATATATTTT,CASGQSGYSGNTIYF
TRBD1,TRBJ2-6,NA,TRBV18,TGTGCCAGCTCACCCTGGACAGGGGAAGGATCTGGGGCCAACGTCCTGACTTTC,CASSPWTGEGSGANVLTF
TRBD1,TRBJ1-4,NA,TRBV7-9,TGTGCCAGCAGCCCCGGGACAGGGGTGACTAATGAAAAACTGTTTTTT,CASSPGTGVTNEKLFF
TRBD2,TRBJ2-1,NA,TRBV9,TGTGCCAGCAGCCCTCATAGCGGGTCCAATGAGCAGTTCTTC,CASSPHSGSNEQFF
NA,TRBJ2-7,NA,TRBV2,TGTGCCAGCAGTGTCTTTCAGACCTACGAGCAGTACTTC,CASSVFQTYEQYF
NA,TRBJ2-3,NA,TRBV28,TGTGCCACCAGTTCGGGGGAGGTCGGCACAGATACGCAGTATTTT,CATSSGEVGTDTQYF
NA,TRBJ1-5,NA,TRBV10-1,TGCGCCAGAACTTGGACAGACGCTAATCAGCCCCAGCATTTT,CARTWTDANQPQHF
NA,TRBJ2-1,NA,TRBV4-2,TGTGCCAGCAGCCAAGGCGGAAGGCGGGATGAGCAGTTCTTC,CASSQGGRRDEQFF
NA,TRBJ2-7,NA,TRBV29-1,TGCAGCGTTGGGATAGGAGGGGACGAGCAGTACTTC,CSVGIGGDEQYF
TRBD1,TRBJ1-4,NA,TRBV19,TGTGCCAGTAGTATAGCAGCAGGGGGTTTCGAAAAACTGTTTTTT,CASSIAAGGFEKLFF